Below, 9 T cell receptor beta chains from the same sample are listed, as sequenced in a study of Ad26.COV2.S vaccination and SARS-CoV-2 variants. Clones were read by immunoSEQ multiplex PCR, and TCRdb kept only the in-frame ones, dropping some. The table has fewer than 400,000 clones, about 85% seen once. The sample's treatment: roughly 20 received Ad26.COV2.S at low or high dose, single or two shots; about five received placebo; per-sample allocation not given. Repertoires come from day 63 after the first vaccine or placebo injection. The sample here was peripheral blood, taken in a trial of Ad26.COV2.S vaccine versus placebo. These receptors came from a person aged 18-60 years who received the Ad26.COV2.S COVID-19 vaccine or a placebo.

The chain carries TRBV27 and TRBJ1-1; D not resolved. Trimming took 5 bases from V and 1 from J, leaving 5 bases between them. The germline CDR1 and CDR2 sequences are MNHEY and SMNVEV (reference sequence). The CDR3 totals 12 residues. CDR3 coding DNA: TGTGCCAGCAGTGACCCGAACACTGAAGCTTTCTTT. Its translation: CASSDPNTEAFF.

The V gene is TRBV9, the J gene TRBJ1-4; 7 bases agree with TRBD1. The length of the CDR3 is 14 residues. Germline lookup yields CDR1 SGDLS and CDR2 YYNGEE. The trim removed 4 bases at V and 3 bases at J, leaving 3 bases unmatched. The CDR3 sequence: CASSTGTANEKLFF. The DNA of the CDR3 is TGTGCCAGCAGCACAGGGACAGCTAATGAAAAACTGTTTTTT.

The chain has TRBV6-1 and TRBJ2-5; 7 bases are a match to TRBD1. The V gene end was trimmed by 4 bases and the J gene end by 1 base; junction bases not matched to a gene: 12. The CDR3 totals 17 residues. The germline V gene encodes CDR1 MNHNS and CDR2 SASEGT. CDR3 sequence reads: CASSALFSRQGQETQYF. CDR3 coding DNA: TGTGCCAGCAGTGCTCTTTTCTCTCGACAGGGCCAAGAGACCCAGTACTTC.

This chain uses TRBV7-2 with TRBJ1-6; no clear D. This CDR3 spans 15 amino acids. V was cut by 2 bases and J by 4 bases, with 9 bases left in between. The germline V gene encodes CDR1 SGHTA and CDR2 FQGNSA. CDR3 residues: CASSLSQVYNSPLHF. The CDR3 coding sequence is TGTGCCAGCAGCTTAAGTCAGGTTTATAATTCACCCCTCCACTTT. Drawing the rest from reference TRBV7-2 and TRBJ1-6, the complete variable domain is GAGVSQSPSNKVTEKGKDVELRCDPISGHTALYWYRQSLGQGLEFLIYFQGNSAPDKSGLPSDRFSAERTGGSVSTLTIQRTQQEDSAVYLCASSLSQVYNSPLHFGNGTRLTVT.

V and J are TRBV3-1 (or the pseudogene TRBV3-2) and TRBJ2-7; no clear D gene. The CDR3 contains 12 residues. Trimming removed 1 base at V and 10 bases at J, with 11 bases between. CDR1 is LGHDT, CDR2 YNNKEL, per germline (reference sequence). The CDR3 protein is CASSQGPSPQYF. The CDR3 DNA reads TGTGCCAGCAGCCAAGGTCCCTCCCCTCAGTACTTC.

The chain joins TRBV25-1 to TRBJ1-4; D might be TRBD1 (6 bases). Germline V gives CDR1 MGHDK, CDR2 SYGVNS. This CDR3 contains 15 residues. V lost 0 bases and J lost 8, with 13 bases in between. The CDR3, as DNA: TGTGCCAGCAGTGAATACAGGGGAGGTGACGAAAAACTGTTTTTT. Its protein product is CASSEYRGGDEKLFF.

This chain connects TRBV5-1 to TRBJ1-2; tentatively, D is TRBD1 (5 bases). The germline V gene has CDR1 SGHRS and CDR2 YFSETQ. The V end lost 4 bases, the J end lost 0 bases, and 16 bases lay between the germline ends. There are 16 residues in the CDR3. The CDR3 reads CASSPRAGEPNYGYTF. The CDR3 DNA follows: TGCGCCAGCAGCCCAAGGGCGGGGGAGCCTAACTATGGCTACACCTTC.

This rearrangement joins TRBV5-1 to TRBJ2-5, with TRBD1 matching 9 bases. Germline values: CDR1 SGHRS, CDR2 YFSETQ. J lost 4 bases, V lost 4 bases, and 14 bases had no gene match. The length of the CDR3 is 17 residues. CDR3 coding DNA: TGCGCCAGCAGCAAGCAATGGGACAGGGACGTAGCAGAGACCCAGTACTTC. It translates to CASSKQWDRDVAETQYF.

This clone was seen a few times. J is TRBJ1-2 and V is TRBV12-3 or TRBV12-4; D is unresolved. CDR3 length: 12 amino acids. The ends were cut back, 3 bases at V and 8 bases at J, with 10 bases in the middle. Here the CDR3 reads CASSFVDLGYTF. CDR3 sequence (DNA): TGTGCCAGCAGTTTCGTAGATTTGGGCTACACCTTC.